This TCR beta chain was retrieved from a study of T-cell reconstitution after alpha-beta-depleted transplantation in children. J was trimmed by 4 bases and V by 6 bases; bases with no gene match: 8. The CDR3 runs 14 residues. Germline V gives CDR1 DFQATT, CDR2 SNEGSKA (reference sequence). Unique molecular identifiers were built into the TCRbeta library. From the PCR reads, TCRdb called clonotypes with MiXCR, one entry per CDR3 protein. The data show fewer than 400,000 distinct CDR3 sequences, with around 21% seen just once and 3.8% held by the top ten. This clonotype originated in a human donor who donated a stem cell graft to a child with acute myeloid leukemia. V is TRBV20-1 and J is TRBJ1-4, with 7 bases that match TRBD1. Sequencing used PBMCs from the stem cell graft donor, obtained from the stem cell graft. The CDR3 is CSARRGGNNEKLFF. CDR3 bases: TGCAGTGCCCGGAGAGGGGGCAATAATGAAAAACTGTTTTTT.